A selection of T cell receptor beta chains follows, all from one sample in a study of response to subunit inactivated influenza vaccine. MiXCR was run by TCRdb on the RT-PCR reads, yielding one entry per CDR3 protein. The sample records a few hundred thousand distinct CDR3 sequences, 13% to 15% being singletons. The source was PBMCs from blood, collected less than 13 days after vaccination. The source is a man aged 50 or older who received an inactivated influenza vaccine. Each CDR3 is given with its conserved first and last residue. A D gene is named only where the DNA matches it firmly. Size is omitted from some rows. Given values are once, few, many or a class for expanded clones.

>16|few|TRBJ2-5|TRBV7-2|TRBD2
CASSLEVASGQETQYF
TGTGCCAGCAGCTTAGAGGTCGCTAGCGGCCAAGAGACCCAGTACTTC
>15|NA|TRBJ2-1|TRBV12-3/TRBV12-4|NA
CASSRGGTGYNEQFF
TGTGCCAGCAGTAGGGGTGGGACTGGATACAATGAGCAGTTCTTC
>13|few|TRBJ1-1|TRBV10-3|NA
CAANRGGNTEAFF
TGTGCCGCTAACCGGGGGGGGAACACTGAAGCTTTCTTT
>13|NA|TRBJ1-2|TRBV5-1|NA
CASSPDAYYGYTF
TGCGCCAGCAGCCCGGACGCCTACTATGGCTACACCTTC
>15|many|TRBJ1-2|TRBV20-1|NA
CSARDDLGSRYGYTF
TGCAGTGCTAGAGATGACCTGGGCTCTCGCTATGGCTACACCTTC
>13|many|TRBJ2-7|TRBV11-2|NA
CASSLSNPYEQYF
TGTGCCAGCAGCTTAAGCAACCCCTACGAGCAGTACTTC
>14|few|TRBJ2-5|TRBV5-1|TRBD1
CASSGGQGRETQYF
TGCGCCAGCAGCGGAGGACAGGGGCGAGAGACCCAGTACTTC
>16|NA|TRBJ1-2|TRBV6-5|NA
CASSSTRQSTNYGYTF
TGTGCCAGCAGTTCCACCAGACAGTCAACTAACTATGGCTACACCTTC
>13|NA|TRBJ2-7|TRBV6-2/TRBV6-3|NA
CASSYGTNYEQYF
TGTGCCAGCAGTTACGGGACGAACTACGAGCAGTACTTC
>16|NA|TRBJ2-3|TRBV7-9|NA
CASSPTAGAGTDTQYF
TGTGCCAGCAGCCCAACGGCTGGGGCGGGCACAGATACGCAGTATTTT
>12|few|TRBJ2-7|TRBV7-2|NA
CASSPTLGEQYF
TGTGCCAGCAGCCCCACTTTAGGCGAGCAGTACTTC
>16|few|TRBJ2-7|TRBV7-2|TRBD2
CASSPQTLAGVKEQYF
TGTGCCAGCAGCCCTCAAACACTAGCGGGAGTGAAAGAGCAGTACTTC
>14|few|TRBJ2-3|TRBV20-1|TRBD1
CSARGTGATDTQYF
TGCAGTGCTAGAGGGACAGGAGCCACAGATACGCAGTATTTT
>12|few|TRBJ2-7|TRBV28|NA
CASMEGEFEQYF
TGTGCCAGCATGGAGGGGGAATTCGAGCAGTACTTC
>15|NA|TRBJ2-1|TRBV5-5|TRBD1
CASKKSGGAGNEQFF
TGTGCCAGCAAAAAATCAGGGGGCGCTGGTAATGAGCAGTTCTTC
>17|NA|TRBJ2-1|TRBV4-1|NA
CASSQAITSGVDNEQFF
TGCGCCAGCAGCCAAGCTATCACTAGTGGGGTCGACAATGAGCAGTTCTTC
>14|NA|TRBJ2-7|TRBV28|NA
CASSSSGTLREQYF
TGTGCCAGCAGTTCATCAGGGACATTACGAGAACAGTACTTC
>16|NA|TRBJ1-6|TRBV6-5|NA
CASSYSGRGGSSPLHF
TGTGCCAGCAGTTACTCGGGCAGGGGAGGTAGTTCACCCCTCCACTTT
>16|NA|TRBJ1-5|TRBV21-1|NA
CASSKEGGGGNQPQHF
TGTGCCAGCAGCAAAGAGGGGGGAGGGGGCAATCAGCCCCAGCATTTT
>13|few|TRBJ1-6|TRBV4-1|NA
CASSQDIGTPFHF
TGCGCCAGCAGCCAAGATATCGGGACCCCATTCCACTTT
>19|NA|TRBJ2-3|TRBV20-1|TRBD2
CSARDSTMRLAGVTDTQYF
TGCAGTGCTAGAGATTCGACCATGAGACTAGCGGGGGTCACAGATACGCAGTATTTT
>14|few|TRBJ1-1|TRBV6-5|NA
CASSYSVRGTEAFF
TGTGCCAGCAGTTACTCGGTCCGGGGAACTGAAGCTTTCTTT
>15|NA|TRBJ2-5|TRBV12-3/TRBV12-4|NA
CASSLERRGYGTQYF
TGTGCCAGCAGTTTAGAACGCAGGGGTTACGGGACCCAGTACTTC
>15|NA|TRBJ2-2|TRBV5-1|TRBD1
CASSWTGSNTGELFF
TGCGCCAGCAGCTGGACAGGGTCGAACACCGGGGAGCTGTTTTTT
>15|NA|TRBJ1-4|TRBV7-2|TRBD1
CASSEDRGHAEKLFF
TGTGCCAGCAGCGAGGACAGGGGGCATGCTGAAAAACTGTTTTTT
>13|NA|TRBJ2-7|TRBV5-5|NA
CASSFRPPYEQYF
TGTGCCAGCAGCTTTAGACCGCCCTACGAGCAGTACTTC
>14|NA|TRBJ2-2|TRBV7-9|NA
CASAENANTGELFF
TGTGCCAGCGCAGAAAACGCGAACACCGGGGAGCTGTTTTTT
>16|few|TRBJ2-2|TRBV7-2|TRBD2
CASSSGLALSTGELFF
TGTGCCAGCAGCTCCGGACTAGCGCTTAGCACCGGGGAGCTGTTTTTT
>14|NA|TRBJ2-7|TRBV9|NA
CASSVPSRSYEQYF
TGTGCCAGCAGCGTACCCAGCAGGAGTTACGAGCAGTACTTC
>16|few|TRBJ2-5|TRBV5-1|NA
CASSLSTYDRRETQYF
TGCGCCAGCAGCCTATCAACCTACGACAGACGGGAGACCCAGTACTTC
>11|few|TRBJ2-1|TRBV7-2|NA
CASSLELEQFF
TGTGCCAGCAGCTTAGAACTTGAGCAGTTCTTC
>17|many|TRBJ2-3|TRBV6-7|TRBD1
CASSYPETGTGGDTQYF
TGTGCCAGCAGTTACCCAGAAACCGGGACAGGGGGGGATACGCAGTATTTT
>14|many|TRBJ2-3|TRBV12-3/TRBV12-4|NA
CASRMTDLTDTQYF
TGTGCCAGCAGGATGACAGATCTCACAGATACGCAGTATTTT
>13|few|TRBJ1-1|TRBV6-2/TRBV6-3|NA
CASSSFWNTEAFF
TGTGCCAGCAGTTCCTTTTGGAACACTGAAGCTTTCTTT
>14|few|TRBJ2-2|TRBV27|NA
CASSLSPQEGKLFF
TGTGCCAGCAGTTTATCCCCCCAGGAGGGGAAGCTGTTTTTT
>15|NA|TRBJ2-3|TRBV12-3/TRBV12-4|TRBD2
CASSFSGSRADTQYF
TGTGCCAGCAGTTTTAGCGGGTCAAGAGCAGATACGCAGTATTTT
>20|few|TRBJ2-3|TRBV7-2|TRBD1
CASSLAVWYRGRGSTDTQYF
TGTGCCAGCAGCTTAGCTGTTTGGTACAGGGGGCGCGGAAGCACAGATACGCAGTATTTT
>15|NA|TRBJ1-5|TRBV10-2|NA
CVTTGDQFRNQPQHF
TGCGTCACCACCGGGGACCAATTTCGCAATCAGCCCCAGCATTTT
>17|few|TRBJ2-1|TRBV27|TRBD2
CASSLKSGRISYNEQFF
TGTGCCAGCAGTTTGAAAAGCGGGAGGATCTCCTACAATGAGCAGTTCTTC
>16|few|TRBJ2-3|TRBV18|NA
CASSPRSGVGTDTQYF
TGTGCCAGCTCACCAAGGTCGGGAGTTGGCACAGATACGCAGTATTTT
>11|few|TRBJ1-1|TRBV12-5|NA
CASASDTEAFF
TGTGCTAGTGCTTCGGACACTGAAGCTTTCTTT
>16|NA|TRBJ2-1|TRBV7-2|NA
CASSAKRSGLINEQFF
TGTGCCAGCAGCGCAAAGAGGAGCGGGCTTATCAATGAGCAGTTCTTC
>13|NA|TRBJ1-1|TRBV30|TRBD1
CAWRDRVYTEAFF
TGTGCCTGGAGGGACAGGGTGTACACTGAAGCTTTCTTT
>15|many|TRBJ2-7|TRBV11-2|TRBD2
CASSPTSGGGTEQYF
TGTGCCAGCAGCCCAACTAGCGGGGGGGGCACCGAGCAGTACTTC
>15|NA|TRBJ2-7|TRBV28|TRBD1
CASSTPGTVIDEQYF
TGTGCCAGCAGTACCCCCGGGACAGTAATCGACGAGCAATACTTC
>14|NA|TRBJ2-2|TRBV16|NA
CASNTHRETGELFF
TGTGCCAGCAACACGCACCGGGAAACCGGGGAGCTGTTTTTT
>13|few|TRBJ2-2|TRBV27|NA
CASSMFNTGELFF
TGTGCCAGCAGTATGTTCAACACCGGGGAGCTGTTTTTT
>16|few|TRBJ2-1|TRBV20-1|TRBD2
CSARRGLAGLLNEQFF
TGCAGTGCCCGCAGGGGACTAGCGGGCCTCCTCAATGAGCAGTTCTTC
>19|few|TRBJ2-7|TRBV4-1|TRBD2
CASSLGLAGGLFIPYEQYF
TGCGCCAGCAGCCTAGGACTAGCGGGGGGCCTATTCATCCCCTACGAGCAGTACTTC
>16|few|TRBJ2-1|TRBV7-9|NA
CASSTRAQGYGNEQFF
TGTGCCAGCAGCACACGGGCCCAGGGGTACGGCAATGAGCAGTTCTTC
>16|few|TRBJ2-7|TRBV20-1|TRBD2
CSARDSLAGYSYEQYF
TGCAGTGCTAGAGATTCGCTAGCGGGTTACTCCTACGAGCAGTACTTC
>18|NA|TRBJ1-3|TRBV4-1|NA
CASSTQKSNGYSGNTIYF
TGCGCCAGCAGCACACAAAAGAGCAACGGGTACTCTGGAAACACCATATATTTT
>11|few|TRBJ2-7|TRBV2|TRBD1
CASRYRGEQYF
TGTGCCAGCAGGTACAGGGGCGAGCAGTACTTC